This T cell receptor beta chain is drawn from a study of cytomegalovirus exposure and HLA in healthy donors. PCR employed 60 Vbeta and 13 Jbeta primers. Profiled with immunoSEQ multiplex PCR; TCRdb holds only in-frame clones, not every one. The data include about 40,000 clones; the top ten clones carry approximately 6.3%. Concerning this clone itself: The antigen remains undetermined.

Study-wide points: Presence/absence analyses supposed approximately even sequencing depth among donors. Further analysis, carried out later, found HLA-associated TCR beta chains more clonally expanded than equally common other chains. Reportedly, a later analysis found an Asian-associated ancestry cluster had fewer N-insertions than the approximately 600-donor mean.

The specimen was PBMCs. This TCR derives from a human donor in good health.

The CDR3 DNA sequence: TGCAGCGCCCGACAGGGGGCTTATACTGAAGCTTTCTTT. It yields the protein CSARQGAYTEAFF. The chain recombines TRBV29-1 with TRBJ1-1, with 10 nucleotides matching TRBD1. Germline V gene sequence: CDR1 SQVTM, CDR2 ANQGSEA. The CDR3 length is 13 residues. Trimming took 7 bases from V and 5 from J; bases not matched to a gene: 7.